Listed here are 24 T cell receptor beta chains from one sample, sequenced in a study of OX40 agonist ivuxolimab in advanced cancers. Sequencing used immunoSEQ multiplex PCR; TCRdb keeps in-frame clones, though not all of them. The table has 81,000 or so clones, 88% seen once. This specimen consisted of CD4+ or CD8+ T cells sorted from blood, obtained in a trial of the OX40 agonist ivuxolimab. These receptor sequences come from an adult with an advanced solid tumor such as melanoma, head and neck, liver or kidney cancer.

This clone has a single count. This chain uses TRBV9 with TRBJ2-5, with D uncertain. The DNA end favors TRBJ2-7, so the J call may be wrong. This CDR3 is built from 12 residues. Germline V lookup: CDR1 SGDLS, CDR2 YYNGEE. The CDR3 nucleotides read TGTGCCAGCAGCGCCAGGTTCTACGAGCAGTACTTC. Translated, it gives CASSARFYEQYF.

This chain connects TRBV28 to TRBJ1-1; a possible D gene is TRBD1 (5 bases). The CDR3 consists of 12 residues. The V end was cut by 3 bases, the J end by 7 bases, with 9 bases between. CDR1 is MDHEN and CDR2 is SYDVKM in the germline V gene. The CDR3 DNA sequence: TGTGCCAGCAGTTTGGGACCTTTTGAAGCTTTCTTT. The encoded protein is CASSLGPFEAFF.

The rearrangement links TRBV7-9 to TRBJ1-5; D perhaps matches TRBD1 (6 bases). The V and J ends lost 4 bases and 3 bases respectively, with 13 bases between them. The CDR3 totals 15 residues. CDR1 and CDR2 (germline): SEHNR, FQNEAQ (reference sequence). CDR3 sequence (DNA): TGTGCCAGCAGCTGGGGGGCAGGGGACAATCAGCCCCAGCATTTT. Residues: CASSWGAGDNQPQHF.

The chain combines TRBV6-5 with TRBJ2-5, with a tentative D call TRBD2 (6 bases). The CDR3 has 16 amino acids. The germline V gene encodes CDR1 MNHEY and CDR2 SVGAGI. Trimming shortened V by 2 bases and J by 3 bases, and 16 bases separated the two germline ends. The CDR3 region has the DNA TGTGCCAGCAGTTACGGTCCTATCGGGGGAAAAGAGACCCAGTACTTC. This gives the protein CASSYGPIGGKETQYF.

The J gene is TRBJ2-1, the V gene TRBV6-5, with D perhaps being TRBD1 or TRBD2 (6 bases each). The CDR3 loop spans 13 amino acids. The V end was cut by 6 bases, the J end by 2 bases, with 8 bases between. Germline V gene lookup returns CDR1 MNHEY and CDR2 SVGAGI. CDR3 sequence reads: CASREGAYNEQFF. In nucleotides, the CDR3 is TGTGCCAGCAGGGAGGGGGCCTACAATGAGCAGTTCTTC.

The chain employs TRBV5-1 and TRBJ2-6; D gene ambiguous. V was cut by 4 bases and J by 0 bases, with 8 bases left in between. The CDR3 runs to 15 residues. The germline V gene has CDR1 SGHRS and CDR2 YFSETQ. The CDR3 sequence is CASSIGTSGANVLTF. The CDR3 region has the DNA TGCGCCAGCAGCATTGGTACCTCTGGGGCCAACGTCCTGACTTTC.

The chain couples TRBV14 to TRBJ2-7, with no clear D. Deletions cut 4 bases from V and 6 bases from J, with 16 bases between. CDR1 and CDR2 (germline): SGHDN, FVKESK. This CDR3 comprises 14 residues. Here the CDR3 DNA reads TGTGCCAGCAGCCCGTTAGGGCCGCTGGGCGAGCAGTACTTC. Translating it yields CASSPLGPLGEQYF. Supplemented by reference TRBV14 and TRBJ2-7, the full variable domain reads EAGVTQFPSHSVIEKGQTVTLRCDPISGHDNLYWYRRVMGKEIKFLLHFVKESKQDESGMPNNRFLAERTGGTYSTLKVQPAELEDSGVYFCASSPLGPLGEQYFGPGTRLTVT.

This chain uses TRBV5-4 with TRBJ2-5, with 7 bases aligning to TRBD2. The germline CDR1 and CDR2 sequences are SGHNT and YYREEE (reference sequence). The CDR3 runs to 16 residues. The ends lost 0 bases at V and 2 bases at J; junction bases unmatched: 7. The CDR3, as DNA: TGTGCCAGCAGCTTGGTTACAGCGGGGATACAAGAGACCCAGTACTTC. It translates to CASSLVTAGIQETQYF. Full variable domain (rest looked up from reference TRBV5-4 and TRBJ2-5): ETGVTQSPTHLIKTRGQQVTLRCSSQSGHNTVSWYQQALGQGPQFIFQYYREEENGRGNFPPRFSGLQFPNYSSELNVNALELDDSALYLCASSLVTAGIQETQYFGPGTRLLVL.

The gene calls are TRBV7-2 and TRBJ2-4; the match to TRBD2 covers 12 bases. The CDR3 is made up of 17 amino acids. With 6 bases clipped from V and 8 bases from J, the junction kept 14 bases outside the gene matches. Germline CDR1 SGHTA, CDR2 FQGNSA. CDR3 protein: CASRRLAGEGGPDIQYF. CDR3 DNA sequence: TGTGCCAGCAGACGACTAGCGGGGGAGGGAGGGCCTGACATTCAGTACTTC. The variable domain in full, completed from reference TRBV7-2 and TRBJ2-4, reads GAGVSQSPSNKVTEKGKDVELRCDPISGHTALYWYRQSLGQGLEFLIYFQGNSAPDKSGLPSDRFSAERTGGSVSTLTIQRTQQEDSAVYLCASRRLAGEGGPDIQYFGAGTRLSVL.

This CDR3 is CASSDNFIGGGLQYF. DNA of the CDR3: TGTGCCAGCAGTGATAATTTTATAGGGGGGGGGCTTCAGTACTTC. The V and J genes are TRBV2 and TRBJ2-4; perhaps TRBD2 as D (7 bases). The CDR3 loop spans 15 amino acids. V was cut by 3 bases and J by 11 bases, with 20 bases left in between. Germline lookup yields CDR1 SNHLY and CDR2 FYNNEI.

This clone was observed a handful of times. The chain combines TRBV28 with TRBJ2-7; possible D gene TRBD1, 5 bases. Per the germline V gene, CDR1 is MDHEN and CDR2 is SYDVKM. This CDR3 has 12 residues. The V end was cut by 4 bases, the J end by 7 bases, with 11 bases between. This CDR3 reads CASSSQAEEQYF. The CDR3 coding sequence is TGTGCCAGCAGTTCACAGGCGGAGGAGCAGTACTTC.

The chain is built from TRBV5-1 and TRBJ2-7, with D perhaps TRBD1 (6 bases). Looked up from germline, CDR1 is SGHRS and CDR2 is YFSETQ. V was clipped by 5 bases and J by 0 bases, with 15 bases between them. The CDR3 covers 15 residues. The CDR3 DNA sequence: TGCGCCAGCAGGCCGGGACACACGAGCTCCTACGAGCAGTACTTC. This sequence encodes CASRPGHTSSYEQYF.

CDR3 nucleotides: TGTGCCAGTAGTATACGCTTCGGGGACACCTACGAGCAGTACTTC. Protein product: CASSIRFGDTYEQYF. V usage is TRBV19 and J usage is TRBJ2-7; TRBD1 might be the D (6 bases). The CDR3 has 15 amino acids. Per germline, CDR1 LNHDA and CDR2 SQIVND (reference sequence). V lost 2 bases and J lost 2, with 13 bases in between.

J is TRBJ1-2 and V is TRBV10-1, with TRBD1 matching 7 bases. J gave up 5 bases and V 0 bases, and 3 bases lay outside the gene matches. The CDR3 is 14 residues long. Germline CDR1 reads WNHNN; CDR2 reads SYGVQD (reference sequence). The CDR3 bases are TGCGCCAGCAGTGAGTCGGGGACAGAATATGGCTACACCTTC. This gives the protein CASSESGTEYGYTF.

The gene calls are TRBV7-6 and TRBJ1-1; no reliable D call. This CDR3 region has 12 residues. V dropped 5 bases and J dropped 10 bases, with 14 bases sitting between them. From germline, CDR1 is SGHVS and CDR2 FNYEAQ. The DNA for the CDR3 is TGTGCCAGCAGCCCCAGACCCTCCGGAGCTTTCTTT. Its translation is CASSPRPSGAFF.

As for this clone: Here the CDR3 omits its conserved ending phenylalanine or tryptophan, so a read error is the likely source. The gene calls are TRBV6-1 and TRBJ1-6, with D possibly TRBD1 on 6 matching bases. The germline V gene has CDR1 MNHNS and CDR2 SASEGT. This CDR3 contains 15 residues. With 2 bases removed from V and 9 bases from J, the gap between germline ends came to 14 bases. The DNA for the CDR3 is TGTGCCAGCAGTGAATTCGGGGGGGCAGGTTCACCCCTCCACCTT. Translating gives CASSEFGGAGSPLHL.

The V gene is TRBV5-6, the J gene TRBJ1-6; D may be TRBD1 (5 bases). Trimming took 0 bases from V and 8 from J, leaving 6 bases between them. The CDR3 loop spans 13 amino acids. The germline V gene has CDR1 SGHDT and CDR2 YYEEEE. The CDR3 spells CASSLGRDSPLHF. CDR3 nucleotides: TGTGCCAGCAGCTTGGGCAGGGATTCACCCCTCCACTTT.

The chain employs TRBV19 and TRBJ1-1; D is undetermined. Between the trimmed V and J ends, which lost 6 bases and 5 bases, there was a span of 13 bases. Germline-derived CDR1 and CDR2 are LNHDA and SQIVND (reference sequence). The CDR3 runs to 13 residues. CDR3 bases: TGTGCCAGTAGCCCTCTTGTCTTTACTGAAGCTTTCTTT. Its translation: CASSPLVFTEAFF.

The V and J genes are TRBV29-1 and TRBJ2-7, with a tentative D call TRBD1 (6 bases). The CDR3 is 13 residues long. Germline CDR1 SQVTM, CDR2 ANQGSEA. Trimming took off 1 base at V and 5 bases at J, with 12 bases between the two ends. For the CDR3, the DNA is TGCAGCGTTGAAGGGGACACGGCCGACGAGCAGTACTTC. Translated: CSVEGDTADEQYF.

This clone turned up a few times. The chain recombines TRBV5-1 with TRBJ1-3; D is unresolved. CDR1 and CDR2 (germline): SGHRS, YFSETQ. V gave up 7 bases and J gave up 0 bases, with 11 bases separating them. The CDR3 spans 14 residues. The CDR3 here is CASYEGSSGNTIYF. As DNA, the CDR3 is TGCGCCAGCTACGAGGGAAGCTCTGGAAACACCATATATTTT.

The V and J genes are TRBV18 and TRBJ2-7; TRBD2 matches 7 bases. Germline-derived CDR1 and CDR2 are KGHSH and LQKENI. The CDR3 is 16 amino acids. J was trimmed by 0 bases and V by 1 base; bases with no gene match: 6. CDR3 DNA sequence: TGTGCCAGCTCACCACGGGGAGGGTCGGGCTCCTACGAGCAGTACTTC. This gives the protein CASSPRGGSGSYEQYF.

This rearrangement joins TRBV5-1 to TRBJ1-2, with D hard to call. Trimming removed 3 bases at V and 0 bases at J, with 15 bases between. The CDR3 has 16 amino acids. CDR1 is SGHRS, CDR2 YFSETQ, per germline. The CDR3 reads CASSSLPSEANYGYTF. The CDR3, as DNA: TGCGCCAGCAGCTCGCTCCCCAGCGAGGCTAACTATGGCTACACCTTC. Supplemented by reference TRBV5-1 and TRBJ1-2, the full variable domain reads KAGVTQTPRYLIKTRGQQVTLSCSPISGHRSVSWYQQTPGQGLQFLFEYFSETQRNKGNFPGRFSGRQFSNSRSEMNVSTLELGDSALYLCASSSLPSEANYGYTFGSGTRLTVV.

The V and J genes are TRBV10-3 and TRBJ1-2, with a weak D call TRBD1 (5 bases). The CDR3 is made up of 13 amino acids. Deletions cut 8 bases from V and 6 bases from J, with 16 bases between. CDR1 and CDR2 from the germline V gene are ENHRY and SYGVKD. The CDR3 bases are TGTGCCATCCGGGGCGGCGGCCTGGATGGCTACACCTTC. Translated, it gives CAIRGGGLDGYTF.

The genes are TRBV7-7 and TRBJ2-5, with D possibly being TRBD1 (7 bases). Per germline, CDR1 SSHAT and CDR2 FNYEAQ (reference sequence). The CDR3 is made up of 13 amino acids. Between the trimmed V and J ends, which lost 2 bases and 5 bases, there was a span of 9 bases. The CDR3 reads CASSLPGGETQYF. CDR3 in DNA: TGTGCCAGCAGCTTACCAGGGGGGGAGACCCAGTACTTC.